One sample yielded the 16 T cell receptor beta chains listed below, sequenced in a study of beta chain features in type 1 diabetes. The whole isolated RNA underwent reverse transcription, so sequencing captured expressed TCRB transcripts. Repertoires were generated with immunoSEQ multiplex PCR, while TCRdb's copy carries only in-frame clones and drops some. The top ten clones hold over 0.015% of a sample with roughly 310,000 clones, 11% of them seen once. Material: naive CD4+ T cells from blood. Receptors were obtained from a woman in her twenties or thirties in good health.

This chain connects TRBV4-3 to TRBJ2-5; 8 positions match TRBD2. The V and J ends lost 0 bases and 7 bases, in that order; junction bases with no gene match: 10. Looked up from germline, CDR1 is LGHNA and CDR2 is YSLEER. The CDR3 spans 16 residues. CDR3 nucleotides: TGCGCCAGCAGCCAAGATAGGACCGGGACTAGGGCGACCCAGTACTTC. The encoded protein is CASSQDRTGTRATQYF.

V usage is TRBV30 and J usage is TRBJ2-7, with D tentatively TRBD2 (6 bases). Germline CDR1 is GTSNPN and CDR2 is SVGIG (reference sequence). The length of the CDR3 is 13 residues. V was pared by 4 bases and J by 2 bases, with 12 bases between. CDR3 loop: CAWNGGSPYEQYF. CDR3 bases: TGTGCCTGGAACGGAGGGAGTCCCTACGAGCAGTACTTC.

This chain links TRBV29-1 with TRBJ2-7, with TRBD2 matching 8 bases. Germline values: CDR1 SQVTM, CDR2 ANQGSEA. V was clipped by 4 bases and J by 2 bases; unmatched bases: 10. This CDR3 contains 15 residues. The CDR3 protein is CSVAGGAGNTYEQYF. The CDR3 DNA reads TGCAGCGTTGCCGGGGGGGCAGGGAATACCTACGAGCAGTACTTC.

This clone was recorded a few times. V and J are TRBV10-3 and TRBJ2-1, with D uncertain. V dropped 4 bases and J dropped 4 bases, with 8 bases sitting between them. CDR1 ENHRY and CDR2 SYGVKD come from the germline V gene. The CDR3 consists of 13 residues. This CDR3 is CAISGYSYNEQFF. The CDR3 nucleotides read TGTGCCATCAGTGGTTATTCGTACAATGAGCAGTTCTTC.

J is TRBJ2-1 and V is TRBV5-6, with a possible D match to TRBD2 (6 bases). This CDR3 is built from 16 residues. The V gene's germline CDR1 is SGHDT and CDR2 YYEEEE. V was pared by 5 bases and J by 4 bases, with 19 bases between. The CDR3 bases are TGTGCCAGCAGTTATATCTTTAGCGGTGCTTACAATGAGCAGTTCTTC. This codes for CASSYIFSGAYNEQFF.

This clone was detected a few times. V is TRBV4-3 and J is TRBJ2-6; 8 bases agree with TRBD1. V was pared by 6 bases and J by 1 base, with 8 bases of the junction left unmatched. CDR1 and CDR2 from the germline V gene are LGHNA and YSLEER. This CDR3 comprises 17 residues. The chain's CDR3 is CASSPGTGASGANVLTF. CDR3 DNA: TGCGCCAGCAGTCCCGGGACAGGCGCATCTGGGGCCAACGTCCTGACTTTC.

The sample holds a few counts of this clone. This chain joins TRBV11-3 and TRBJ2-7; tentative D call: TRBD2 (5 bases). In germline, CDR1 is SGHNT, CDR2 YENEEA. CDR3 size: 13 residues. The ends were cut back, 5 bases at V and 4 bases at J, with 12 bases in the middle. Written as DNA, the CDR3 is TGTGCCAGCAGCCGGAGCGGAGAGTACGAGCAGTACTTC. It codes for CASSRSGEYEQYF.

This chain connects TRBV7-2 to TRBJ1-4; D unresolved. The V gene's germline CDR1 is SGHTA and CDR2 FQGNSA. V lost 3 bases to trimming and J lost 0 bases, with 5 bases between them. The CDR3 loop spans 14 amino acids. In nucleotides, the CDR3 is TGTGCCAGCAGCTTCAGGCCAACTAATGAAAAACTGTTTTTT. Translated, it gives CASSFRPTNEKLFF.

This sequence joins TRBV18 and TRBJ2-5; TRBD1 matches at 9 bases. From germline, CDR1 is KGHSH and CDR2 LQKENI. The CDR3 has 15 amino acids. J was trimmed by 4 bases and V by 3 bases; bases with no gene match: 6. The CDR3 here is CASSPRTGVGETQYF. CDR3 DNA: TGTGCCAGCTCACCCCGGACAGGGGTAGGAGAGACCCAGTACTTC.

This clone was observed a few times. The V call is TRBV18, the J call TRBJ2-5, with TRBD2 matching over 9 bases. J gave up 2 bases and V 3 bases, and 4 bases lay outside the gene matches. The CDR3 is 15 amino acids. CDR1 KGHSH and CDR2 LQKENI come from the germline V gene. CDR3 DNA: TGTGCCAGCTCACCGCAGGGACTAGCTCAAGAGACCCAGTACTTC. This translates into CASSPQGLAQETQYF.

This sequence joins TRBV5-6 and TRBJ1-5, with TRBD1 as a possible D gene (6 bases). CDR1 SGHDT and CDR2 YYEEEE come from the germline V gene. The CDR3 totals 15 residues. V was clipped by 1 base and J by 5 bases, with 13 bases between them. CDR3 residues: CASSLLGRGDQPQHF. The CDR3 DNA follows: TGTGCCAGCAGCTTGCTAGGCAGGGGCGATCAGCCCCAGCATTTT.

The chain has TRBV28 and TRBJ2-1, with a tentative D call TRBD1 (5 bases). The V gene lost 8 bases and the J gene lost 2 bases, with 13 bases spanning the gap. CDR1 is MDHEN and CDR2 is SYDVKM in the germline V gene. The CDR3 is 14 amino acids. The CDR3 loop is CASFRAGPYNEQFF. CDR3 nucleotides: TGTGCCAGCTTCAGGGCAGGACCCTACAATGAGCAGTTCTTC.

This clone has a handful of counts. This chain joins TRBV7-9 and TRBJ2-1, with D perhaps TRBD2 (6 bases). This CDR3 spans 19 amino acids. V was clipped by 5 bases and J by 3 bases, with 26 bases between them. Germline V gene sequence: CDR1 SEHNR, CDR2 FQNEAQ (reference sequence). The chain's CDR3 is CASSPLLAGTRTLYNEQFF. In DNA form, the CDR3 reads TGTGCCAGCAGCCCCCTCTTGGCGGGGACCCGGACCCTCTACAATGAGCAGTTCTTC.

In this sample, this clone turned up a few times. This chain connects TRBV4-2 to TRBJ2-7, with TRBD1 identical over 8 bases. CDR1 is LGHNA and CDR2 is YNFKEQ in the germline V gene. The CDR3 spans 15 residues. V shed 4 bases, J shed 1 base, and the junction held 6 bases outside the gene matches. The CDR3 region has the DNA TGTGCCAGCAGCCGTCACAGGGGGGAATCCTACGAGCAGTACTTC. This codes for CASSRHRGESYEQYF.

The gene calls are TRBV27 and TRBJ2-7; maybe TRBD2 (6 bases). This CDR3 spans 14 amino acids. V dropped 7 bases and J dropped 1 base, with 14 bases sitting between them. Germline CDR1 MNHEY, CDR2 SMNVEV (reference sequence). The CDR3 coding sequence is TGTGCCAGCAAAGGTCGGGGGTGGTCCTACGAGCAGTACTTC. Its translation is CASKGRGWSYEQYF.

This clone was picked up a small number of times. This rearrangement joins TRBV6-5 to TRBJ2-5; D call uncertain. Trimming shortened V by 4 bases and J by 7 bases, and 10 bases separated the two germline ends. Germline V gene data show CDR1 as MNHEY and CDR2 as SVGAGI. This CDR3 is built from 12 residues. The CDR3 coding sequence is TGTGCCAGCAGTTTCGCCTCCGGGACCCAGTACTTC. Translation: CASSFASGTQYF.